The rows below give T cell receptor beta chains drawn from one sample of a study of PD-1 blockade in classical Hodgkin lymphoma. The repertoire was sequenced with immunoSEQ multiplex PCR; TCRdb's copy has only in-frame clones and lacks some. The table includes about 21,000 clones, approximately 87% detected once. The sample was CD8+ T cells from blood. Source of these receptors: a human donor with classical Hodgkin lymphoma. Both conserved end residues are part of each CDR3. The order of the fields is CDR3 DNA, CDR3 protein, J gene, V gene, clone size, D gene. A D gene is named only where the DNA matches it firmly. The listing skips clone size in some rows; elsewhere it reads once, few, many or a size class.

cdr3_nt: TGTGCCAGCAGTTTAAAAGGACTAGCGCTTCACCCGGGGGAGCAGTACTTC
cdr3_aa: CASSLKGLALHPGEQYF
j_call: TRBJ2-7
v_call: TRBV27
clone_size: once
d_call: TRBD2

cdr3_nt: TGCGCCAGCAGCTCACCGGGACAGGGTAGCACCGGGGAGCTGTTTTTT
cdr3_aa: CASSSPGQGSTGELFF
j_call: TRBJ2-2
v_call: TRBV5-1
clone_size: -
d_call: TRBD1

cdr3_nt: TGTGCCAGCAGCGACGGTTCTCGGGAGCTGTTTTTT
cdr3_aa: CASSDGSRELFF
j_call: TRBJ2-2
v_call: TRBV9
clone_size: -
d_call: -

cdr3_nt: TGCGCCAGCAGTGAGGGCCCAGGGAGGATTAGCAATCAGCCCCAGCATTTT
cdr3_aa: CASSEGPGRISNQPQHF
j_call: TRBJ1-5
v_call: TRBV10-2
clone_size: -
d_call: -

cdr3_nt: TGTGCCAGCAGTTACTCGGAGCTCTACGAGCAGTACTTC
cdr3_aa: CASSYSELYEQYF
j_call: TRBJ2-7
v_call: TRBV6-5
clone_size: few
d_call: -

cdr3_nt: TGTGCCAGCAGCGGGACAGACACCGGGGAGCTGTTTTTT
cdr3_aa: CASSGTDTGELFF
j_call: TRBJ2-2
v_call: TRBV7-9
clone_size: -
d_call: TRBD1

cdr3_nt: TGTGCCAGCAGTGGATGGACTAGCGGGGGGGCCGGTCCCAATGAGCAGTTCTTC
cdr3_aa: CASSGWTSGGAGPNEQFF
j_call: TRBJ2-1
v_call: TRBV25-1
clone_size: -
d_call: TRBD2

cdr3_nt: TGTGCCAGCACCCAACTAGCGATCGATGAGCAGTTCTTC
cdr3_aa: CASTQLAIDEQFF
j_call: TRBJ2-1
v_call: TRBV6-1
clone_size: -
d_call: TRBD2

cdr3_nt: TGTGCCAGTAGTATCGGCCGGTCCTACGAGCAGTACTTC
cdr3_aa: CASSIGRSYEQYF
j_call: TRBJ2-7
v_call: TRBV19
clone_size: -
d_call: -

cdr3_nt: TGCGCCAGCAGTGTAAGGAAGCGGGGGGGCGGCTCCTACAATGAGCAGTTCTTC
cdr3_aa: CASSVRKRGGGSYNEQFF
j_call: TRBJ2-1
v_call: TRBV23-1
clone_size: -
d_call: TRBD2

cdr3_nt: TGTGCCAGCAGGGAGGCGGCTGGTGGAAACACCATATATTTT
cdr3_aa: CASREAAGGNTIYF
j_call: TRBJ1-3
v_call: TRBV2
clone_size: few
d_call: -

cdr3_nt: TGTGCCAGCAGCCTACGGTGGGAGGGGGTTGGTACTGAAGCTTTCTTT
cdr3_aa: CASSLRWEGVGTEAFF
j_call: TRBJ1-1
v_call: TRBV7-2
clone_size: -
d_call: -

cdr3_nt: TGTGCCAGCAGTTACGGGATTGCAGGTTCCTACGAGCAGTACTTC
cdr3_aa: CASSYGIAGSYEQYF
j_call: TRBJ2-7
v_call: TRBV6-5
clone_size: -
d_call: -

cdr3_nt: TGTGCCAGCAGCTTCCGTCCCGACACCGGGGAGCTGTTTTTT
cdr3_aa: CASSFRPDTGELFF
j_call: TRBJ2-2
v_call: TRBV13
clone_size: -
d_call: -

cdr3_nt: TGTGCCAGCTCGGACAGGGGGCGCGAAAAACTGTTTTTT
cdr3_aa: CASSDRGREKLFF
j_call: TRBJ1-4
v_call: TRBV25-1
clone_size: -
d_call: TRBD1

cdr3_nt: TGTGCCAGTAGTATAGGGACAGGGTCCTACGAGCAGTACTTC
cdr3_aa: CASSIGTGSYEQYF
j_call: TRBJ2-7
v_call: TRBV19
clone_size: -
d_call: TRBD1

cdr3_nt: TGTGCCAGCAGCCTTCGGGAGAACACTGAAGCTTTCTTT
cdr3_aa: CASSLRENTEAFF
j_call: TRBJ1-1
v_call: TRBV7-2
clone_size: -
d_call: -

cdr3_nt: TGTGCCAGTAGTATCGCAACAGGGGTGAACACTGAAGCTTTCTTT
cdr3_aa: CASSIATGVNTEAFF
j_call: TRBJ1-1
v_call: TRBV19
clone_size: -
d_call: TRBD1

cdr3_nt: TGCGCCAGCAGCCCGGGACGGATCGATAATTCACCCCTCCACTTT
cdr3_aa: CASSPGRIDNSPLHF
j_call: TRBJ1-6
v_call: TRBV5-1
clone_size: -
d_call: -

cdr3_nt: TGTGCCAGCTCAGAGGGGAATTTGGGCAATCAGCCCCAGCATTTT
cdr3_aa: CASSEGNLGNQPQHF
j_call: TRBJ1-5
v_call: TRBV18
clone_size: -
d_call: -

cdr3_nt: TGTGCCAGCGGGCCCCCGCACGAGCAGTACTTC
cdr3_aa: CASGPPHEQYF
j_call: TRBJ2-7
v_call: TRBV27
clone_size: once
d_call: -

cdr3_nt: TGTGCCAGCCAGGGACAGGGAAAGGCCGAGCAGTACTTC
cdr3_aa: CASQGQGKAEQYF
j_call: TRBJ2-7
v_call: TRBV6-5
clone_size: -
d_call: TRBD1

cdr3_nt: TGTGCCAGCAGCGCGGAGACTGGCAATCAGCCCCAGCATTTT
cdr3_aa: CASSAETGNQPQHF
j_call: TRBJ1-5
v_call: TRBV5-5
clone_size: -
d_call: -

cdr3_nt: TGTGCCAGCAGCGTAGGGACAACGGAGGTTTTCCATGGCTACACCTTC
cdr3_aa: CASSVGTTEVFHGYTF
j_call: TRBJ1-2
v_call: TRBV9
clone_size: -
d_call: -

cdr3_nt: TGTGCCAGCAGTGGAGTAGGGAACACCGGGGAGCTGTTTTTT
cdr3_aa: CASSGVGNTGELFF
j_call: TRBJ2-2
v_call: TRBV2
clone_size: -
d_call: -

cdr3_nt: TGTGCCAGCTTATTGGAGGGAGGGGGTGAAGCTTTCTTT
cdr3_aa: CASLLEGGGEAFF
j_call: TRBJ1-1
v_call: TRBV6-1
clone_size: -
d_call: -

cdr3_nt: TGTGCCAGCAGTTTGCGGGGGGGGACGTGGAACTATGGCTACACCTTC
cdr3_aa: CASSLRGGTWNYGYTF
j_call: TRBJ1-2
v_call: TRBV28
clone_size: -
d_call: -

cdr3_nt: TGTGCCAGAAGCTCAGCGGTGGTGAGTCAAGAGACCCAGTACTTC
cdr3_aa: CARSSAVVSQETQYF
j_call: TRBJ2-5
v_call: TRBV5-3
clone_size: -
d_call: -

cdr3_nt: TGTGCCAGTAGTGTGGGGTATGGGAATGAGCAGTTCTTC
cdr3_aa: CASSVGYGNEQFF
j_call: TRBJ2-1
v_call: TRBV19
clone_size: -
d_call: -

cdr3_nt: TGTGCCAGCAGCCCGGACCGGGGAGACATTCAGTACTTC
cdr3_aa: CASSPDRGDIQYF
j_call: TRBJ2-4
v_call: TRBV7-9
clone_size: -
d_call: -

cdr3_nt: TGTGCCAGCAGTCCCACAGGGATCTCCTATAATTCACCCCTCCACTTT
cdr3_aa: CASSPTGISYNSPLHF
j_call: TRBJ1-6
v_call: TRBV28
clone_size: -
d_call: -

cdr3_nt: TGTGCCTTTAAACAGTCGTATAATTCACCCCTCCACTTT
cdr3_aa: CAFKQSYNSPLHF
j_call: TRBJ1-6
v_call: TRBV30
clone_size: -
d_call: -